The present TCR beta chain was sequenced within a study of shared clonotypes between healthy human individuals. Study-wide context: Each donor contributed plates that comprised three CD4 naive, three CD4 memory, two CD8 naive and one CD8 memory.

V was clipped by 1 base and J by 2 bases, with 18 bases between them. The CDR3 consists of 18 residues. Germline V gene data show CDR1 as SGHVS and CDR2 as FQNEAQ. Some clones are missing from TCRdb's copy, which holds only in-frame ones; the method was immunoSEQ multiplex PCR. The sample consists of over a million clones, about 96% of them appearing once. The V gene is TRBV7-8, the J gene TRBJ2-4, with a tentative D call TRBD2 (6 bases). The specimen was naive CD4+ T cells sorted from blood. Noted subset: CD45RA+ positively selected. The clonotype originates from a man aged 25-45 years in good health. CDR3 sequence: CASSLVPPAGSTKNIQYF. In nucleotides, the CDR3 is TGTGCCAGCAGCTTAGTCCCCCCGGCGGGGAGTACCAAAAACATTCAGTACTTC.